These 31 T cell receptor beta chains were sequenced from one sample in a study of early T cells in non-severe SARS-CoV-2 infection. Using its own MiXCR run on the 5' RACE reads, TCRdb lists one record per CDR3 protein. The sample carries tens of thousands of distinct CDR3 sequences, 6% to 7% recorded once. Input material: whole blood. Receptors originate from an adult who was a healthcare worker with PCR-confirmed SARS-CoV-2 infection or an uninfected control (not recorded which).

This clonotype has ten or more counts. This chain joins TRBV5-4 and TRBJ1-2; D is unclear. The V and J ends lost 4 bases and 6 bases respectively, with 13 bases between them. The CDR3 loop spans 13 amino acids. Germline V gene lookup returns CDR1 SGHNT and CDR2 YYREEE (reference sequence). The CDR3 nucleotides are TGTGCCAGCAGCGAGGCGATGCCGGATGGCTACACCTTC. As protein: CASSEAMPDGYTF.

In this sample, this clonotype turned up many times. The J gene is TRBJ2-7, the V gene TRBV5-1; 7 bases match TRBD1. CDR1 and CDR2 (germline): SGHRS, YFSETQ. The CDR3 sequence is 14 residues long. The V and J ends lost 5 bases and 2 bases, in that order; junction bases with no gene match: 7. The CDR3 protein is CASSYWDSAYEQYF. CDR3 DNA sequence: TGCGCCAGCAGTTATTGGGACAGCGCCTACGAGCAGTACTTC.

The V gene is TRBV6-6, the J gene TRBJ1-4; D is uncertain. V lost 2 bases to trimming and J lost 4 bases, with 8 bases between them. From germline, CDR1 is MNHNY and CDR2 SVGAGI (reference sequence). The CDR3 has 14 residues. CDR3 residues: CASSYLARNEKLFF. Here the CDR3 DNA reads TGTGCCAGCAGTTACCTGGCGCGTAATGAAAAACTGTTTTTT.

There are a few counts of this clonotype. The rearrangement uses TRBV6-6 and TRBJ1-2; unclear D gene. V gave up 5 bases and J gave up 4 bases, with 23 bases separating them. CDR1 is MNHNY and CDR2 is SVGAGI in the germline V gene (reference sequence). The CDR3 extends over 17 amino acids. The CDR3 DNA reads as TGTGCCAGCAGTCCCTGGGCTCCCGTCTATCCCGTCTATGGCTACACCTTC. It translates to CASSPWAPVYPVYGYTF.

V is TRBV6-6 and J is TRBJ1-6; no definite D call. CDR3 size: 13 residues. Looked up from germline, CDR1 is MNHNY and CDR2 is SVGAGI (reference sequence). Trimming removed 6 bases from V and 8 bases from J, with 11 bases in between. DNA of the CDR3: TGTGCCAGCAGCCCCGGGCCCGATTCACCCCTCCACTTT. Its translation is CASSPGPDSPLHF.

The rearrangement joins TRBV24-1 to TRBJ1-5; D remains unclear. Looked up from germline, CDR1 is KGHDR and CDR2 is SFDVKD. This CDR3 has 15 amino acids. V lost 6 bases, J lost 0 bases, and 11 bases lay in between. DNA of the CDR3: TGTGCCACCAGTCTATGGCTGAATAGCAATCAGCCCCAGCATTTT. Translation gives CATSLWLNSNQPQHF.

This clonotype was detected many times. The rearrangement joins TRBV20-1 to TRBJ1-6, with D possibly matching TRBD1 (5 bases). Per the germline V gene, CDR1 is DFQATT and CDR2 is SNEGSKA (reference sequence). Trimming removed 3 bases from V and 10 bases from J, with 13 bases in between. This CDR3 has 13 amino acids. CDR3 sequence reads: CSASKGVQSPLHF. The DNA for the CDR3 is TGCAGTGCTAGTAAAGGGGTTCAATCACCCCTCCACTTT.

This clonotype was observed a handful of times. The chain recombines TRBV7-2 with TRBJ2-1, with D perhaps TRBD1 or TRBD2 (5 bases each). In germline, CDR1 is SGHTA, CDR2 FQGNSA. The length of the CDR3 is 15 residues. Trimming left V 5 bases short and J 5 bases short, with 16 bases between. CDR3 sequence (DNA): TGTGCCAGCAGCCGGGACGCCCGAGGGGACAATGAGCAGTTCTTC. Protein sequence: CASSRDARGDNEQFF. The entire variable domain, with the rest obtained from reference TRBV7-2 and TRBJ2-1, is as follows: GAGVSQSPSNKVTEKGKDVELRCDPISGHTALYWYRQSLGQGLEFLIYFQGNSAPDKSGLPSDRFSAERTGGSVSTLTIQRTQQEDSAVYLCASSRDARGDNEQFFGPGTRLTVL.

This clonotype was seen a handful of times. The chain carries TRBV6-6 and TRBJ1-1; D is ambiguous. Trimming left V 6 bases short and J 6 bases short, with 5 bases between. The germline gives CDR1 MNHNY, CDR2 SVGAGI (reference sequence). CDR3 length equals 10 residues. As DNA, the CDR3 is TGTGCCAGCAGCCGCGCTGAAGCTTTCTTT. It translates to CASSRAEAFF.

There are many counts of this clonotype. The gene calls are TRBV7-6 and TRBJ1-6; D not certain. The germline CDR1 and CDR2 sequences are SGHVS and FNYEAQ. V was clipped by 1 base and J by 8 bases, with 15 bases between them. The CDR3 totals 16 residues. CDR3 nucleotide sequence: TGTGCCAGCAGCTTAGGAGCTGGCAGATTTTATTCACCCCTCCACTTT. This codes for CASSLGAGRFYSPLHF.

The J gene is TRBJ1-5, the V gene TRBV18, with TRBD1 matching over 7 bases. V was clipped by 5 bases and J by 3 bases; unmatched bases: 7. Germline CDR1 reads KGHSH; CDR2 reads LQKENI. There are 15 residues in the CDR3. The CDR3 spells CASSKDDRVNQPQHF. The CDR3 DNA reads TGTGCCAGCTCAAAGGACGACAGGGTCAATCAGCCCCAGCATTTT.

This clonotype was detected ten times or more. The V call is TRBV4-3, the J call TRBJ2-1; TRBD2 aligns across 9 bases. V trimming: 0 bases; J trimming: 8 bases; junction bases outside the gene matches: 11. The CDR3 contains 17 residues. The germline CDR1 and CDR2 sequences are LGHNA and YSLEER. In DNA form, the CDR3 reads TGCGCCAGCAGCCAAGATCGCGGAGGACTAGCGTTCGATGAGCAGTTCTTC. Amino acids: CASSQDRGGLAFDEQFF.

This clonotype turned up a few times. The CDR3 reads CASSSPSDRGTSLEQFF. The CDR3, as DNA: TGTGCCAGCAGCTCCCCGTCAGACAGGGGAACGTCGCTTGAGCAGTTCTTC. V usage is TRBV7-9 and J usage is TRBJ2-1; 8 nucleotides agree with TRBD1. Germline CDR1 is SEHNR and CDR2 is FQNEAQ (reference sequence). The CDR3 consists of 17 residues. V was clipped by 4 bases and J by 9 bases; unmatched bases: 17.

In its sample, this clonotype was seen many times. J is TRBJ1-6 and V is TRBV20-1; tentative D call: TRBD1 (5 bases). CDR1 and CDR2 (germline): DFQATT, SNEGSKA (reference sequence). The germline V and J ends were trimmed by 0 bases and 0 bases, with 12 bases remaining between them. The CDR3 loop spans 17 amino acids. This CDR3 is CSARDLTESSYNSPLHF. CDR3 bases: TGCAGTGCTAGAGATTTGACAGAAAGCTCCTATAATTCACCCCTCCACTTT.

This clonotype was detected ten times or more. This sequence joins TRBV12-3 or TRBV12-4 and TRBJ1-2, with 9 bases aligning to TRBD1. The CDR3 totals 14 residues. V shed 1 base, J shed 3 bases, and the junction held 0 bases outside the gene matches. CDR3 sequence (DNA): TGTGCCAGCAGTTTAGGGGACAGGGACTATGGCTACACCTTC. Translating gives CASSLGDRDYGYTF.

The table lists this clonotype with a few counts. The chain joins TRBV4-3 to TRBJ2-3, with unresolved D. The CDR3 is made up of 18 amino acids. The germline V gene has CDR1 LGHNA and CDR2 YSLEER. V was trimmed by 0 bases and J by 2 bases, leaving 18 bases between them. The CDR3 coding sequence is TGCGCCAGCAGCCAAGACCTTTCCCCAGTAGGAAACACAGATACGCAGTATTTT. It is translated as CASSQDLSPVGNTDTQYF.

This clonotype was counted ten times or more. The chain couples TRBV6-6 to TRBJ1-5; possible D gene TRBD1, 5 bases. V was cut by 2 bases and J by 0 bases, with 17 bases left in between. The CDR3 consists of 18 residues. Per the germline V gene, CDR1 is MNHNY and CDR2 is SVGAGI (reference sequence). CDR3 in DNA: TGTGCCAGCAGTTACAGGGGACTGGTACGAGATAGCAATCAGCCCCAGCATTTT. It encodes CASSYRGLVRDSNQPQHF.

There are many counts of this clonotype. The V and J genes are TRBV6-6 and TRBJ2-7; 10 nucleotides align to TRBD1. The CDR3 length is 14 residues. Germline trimming cut 3 bases from V and 9 bases from J; bases unmatched to any gene: 8. Germline CDR1 MNHNY, CDR2 SVGAGI (reference sequence). This chain's CDR3 is CASSYYRDRGWQYF. For the CDR3, the DNA is TGTGCCAGCAGTTATTACCGGGACAGGGGATGGCAGTACTTC.

This clonotype was detected only once. The chain is built from TRBV19 and TRBJ2-6; D perhaps matches TRBD2 (6 bases). The germline gives CDR1 LNHDA, CDR2 SQIVND (reference sequence). The CDR3 is made up of 16 amino acids. Trimming removed 1 base at V and 4 bases at J, with 11 bases between. For the CDR3, the DNA is TGTGCCAGTAGTATAGGCGGAGGGACCGGGGCCAACGTCCTGACTTTC. It is translated as CASSIGGGTGANVLTF.

This clonotype was recorded many times. This sequence joins TRBV27 and TRBJ2-1, with TRBD1 identical over 8 bases. Unmatched junction bases numbered 15, after V lost 5 bases and J lost 6 bases. The CDR3 is made up of 17 amino acids. Per the germline V gene, CDR1 is MNHEY and CDR2 is SMNVEV (reference sequence). CDR3 DNA: TGTGCCAGCAGTGATCCTCCTCCGGGACAGGAGATCAATGAGCAGTTCTTC. Residues: CASSDPPPGQEINEQFF.

This clonotype was counted ten times or more. The rearrangement uses TRBV19 and TRBJ1-5; TRBD1 matches at 8 bases. V dropped 5 bases and J dropped 3; count of bases not matched to a gene: 6. Germline lookup yields CDR1 LNHDA and CDR2 SQIVND (reference sequence). The CDR3 is 15 amino acids. CDR3: CASSFGTGNNQPQHF. As DNA, the CDR3 is TGTGCCAGTAGTTTCGGGACAGGCAACAATCAGCCCCAGCATTTT. Full variable domain (rest looked up from reference TRBV19 and TRBJ1-5): DGGITQSPKYLFRKEGQNVTLSCEQNLNHDAMYWYRQDPGQGLRLIYYSQIVNDFQKGDIAEGYSVSREKKESFPLTVTSAQKNPTAFYLCASSFGTGNNQPQHFGDGTRLSIL.

Ten or more counts support this clonotype. The rearrangement uses TRBV20-1 and TRBJ2-3; TRBD1 matches at 9 bases. Germline V CDR1 and CDR2: DFQATT, SNEGSKA (reference sequence). J gave up 11 bases and V 5 bases, and 14 bases lay outside the gene matches. This CDR3 has 14 residues. The DNA of the CDR3 is TGCAGTGCTTTAGGCCGGGACAGGGTTAGTGGGCAGTATTTT. This encodes CSALGRDRVSGQYF.

Many counts were recorded for this clonotype. The chain links TRBV5-4 to TRBJ2-3; 7 bases are a match to TRBD1. Germline V gene sequence: CDR1 SGHNT, CDR2 YYREEE (reference sequence). The CDR3 contains 15 residues. V shed 0 bases and J 2 bases; nucleotides not matched to a gene: 3. The CDR3 spells CASSLDRGVTDTQYF. The DNA of the CDR3 is TGTGCCAGCAGCTTGGACAGGGGAGTCACAGATACGCAGTATTTT. The full variable domain, completed using reference TRBV5-4 and TRBJ2-3, is ETGVTQSPTHLIKTRGQQVTLRCSSQSGHNTVSWYQQALGQGPQFIFQYYREEENGRGNFPPRFSGLQFPNYSSELNVNALELDDSALYLCASSLDRGVTDTQYFGPGTRLTVL.

V and J are TRBV5-5 and TRBJ1-1; D not resolved. This CDR3 is 19 amino acids long. Trimming left V 1 base short and J 1 base short, with 23 bases between. Germline values: CDR1 SGHKS, CDR2 YYEKEE (reference sequence). The CDR3 spells CASSLSRWERTRENTEAFF. As DNA, the CDR3 is TGTGCCAGCAGCTTGTCTCGTTGGGAGCGGACGCGAGAGAACACTGAAGCTTTCTTT.

This clonotype was counted ten times or more. The J gene is TRBJ2-2, the V gene TRBV4-3, with unresolved D. The CDR3 covers 15 residues. Germline V gene lookup returns CDR1 LGHNA and CDR2 YSLEER. The V end lost 0 bases, the J end lost 7 bases, and 12 bases lay between the germline ends. The CDR3 DNA is TGCGCCAGCAGCCAAGAAGTGAGACGTATCGGGGAGCTGTTTTTT. Protein: CASSQEVRRIGELFF.

This clonotype was seen many times. The chain recombines TRBV2 with TRBJ1-2, with D possibly TRBD1 on 6 matching bases. Germline V gene sequence: CDR1 SNHLY, CDR2 FYNNEI. The CDR3 runs 14 residues. The V end was cut by 5 bases, the J end by 4 bases, with 14 bases between. CDR3 protein: CASSHRDTSYGYTF. The CDR3 DNA is TGTGCCAGCAGTCATCGGGACACGAGCTATGGCTACACCTTC.

This clonotype came up many times. This chain connects TRBV21-1 to TRBJ1-2; the D call TRBD1 from the table was never checked on the DNA. TRBV21-1 is an annotated pseudogene. This CDR3 spans 15 amino acids. Here the CDR3 DNA reads TGTGCCAGCAGCAAAGCGCTTCGTAGGGCCCGGGAGGACACCTTC. Translation: CASSKALRRAREDTF.

This clonotype was detected a few times. This rearrangement joins TRBV4-1 to TRBJ1-1; possibly TRBD1 for D (6 bases). V lost 0 bases, J lost 4 bases, and 12 bases lay in between. Germline V gene lookup returns CDR1 MGHRA and CDR2 YSYEKL. CDR3 length equals 15 residues. The CDR3 loop is CASSQEAVRGTEAFF. CDR3 nucleotides: TGCGCCAGCAGCCAAGAGGCCGTCAGGGGCACTGAAGCTTTCTTT.

This clonotype was counted ten times or more. The chain joins TRBV4-2 to TRBJ1-1; TRBD1 is a possible D gene (5 bases). CDR1 LGHNA and CDR2 YNFKEQ come from the germline V gene. Trimming pared 6 bases from V and 6 bases from J, leaving 8 bases between. The CDR3 contains 11 residues. As DNA, the CDR3 is TGTGCCAGCAGGGGGCTAGCTGAAGCTTTCTTT. Amino acid sequence: CASRGLAEAFF.

This clonotype was seen at least ten times. This chain connects TRBV10-3 to TRBJ2-3; 8 nucleotides align to TRBD2. Germline V CDR1 and CDR2: ENHRY, SYGVKD. V gave up 0 bases and J gave up 7 bases; unmatched junction bases: 15. The length of the CDR3 is 18 residues. This CDR3 reads CAISESPPGLVGSYTQYF. The CDR3 DNA reads as TGTGCCATCAGTGAGTCACCCCCGGGACTAGTCGGCAGTTATACGCAGTATTTT.

The chain is built from TRBV19 and TRBJ2-3; no clear D gene. The germline V gene has CDR1 LNHDA and CDR2 SQIVND (reference sequence). V lost 5 bases and J lost 0, with 15 bases in between. This CDR3 comprises 16 residues. The CDR3 DNA reads as TGTGCCAGTAGTGAAGACCCGGGCTATAGCACAGATACGCAGTATTTT. Its translation: CASSEDPGYSTDTQYF.